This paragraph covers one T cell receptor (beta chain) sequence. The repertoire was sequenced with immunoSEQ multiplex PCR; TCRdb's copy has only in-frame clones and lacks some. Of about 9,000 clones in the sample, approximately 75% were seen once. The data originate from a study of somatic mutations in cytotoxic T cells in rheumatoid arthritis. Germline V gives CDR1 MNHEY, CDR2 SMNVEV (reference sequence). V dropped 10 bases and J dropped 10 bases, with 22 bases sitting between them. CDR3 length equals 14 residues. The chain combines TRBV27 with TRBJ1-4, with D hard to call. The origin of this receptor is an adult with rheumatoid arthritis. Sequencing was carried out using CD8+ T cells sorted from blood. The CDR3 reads CANLTDGLMIKLFF. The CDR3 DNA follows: TGTGCCAACTTGACTGACGGATTAATGATAAAACTGTTTTTT.